One TCR beta chain is described in this entry. Its specificity is not known. The authors sorted CD4+ and CD8+ T cells from PBMCs. Trimming pared 0 bases from V and 8 bases from J, leaving 12 bases between. The CDR3 is made up of 14 amino acids. The V gene's germline CDR1 is ENHRY and CDR2 SYGVKD. This sample was included in a study of CD8+ T cells in alopecia areata. Study-wide points: Higher clonality was seen in lesional scalp than in normal scalp, especially in alopecia totalis/universalis. Scalp samples also contribute reads from the resident alphabeta T cells found in normal skin. Against the mouse data, patients shared TCRs less clearly, possibly for HLA reasons.

TCR sequencing used cDNA made by reverse transcription of extracted RNA. Method: immunoSEQ multiplex PCR; TCRdb's copy keeps in-frame clones and lacks some. The sample contains about 120,000 clones, about 61% of which appear only once. Sequencing input: CD4+ T cells sorted from blood. The chain joins TRBV10-3 to TRBJ2-3; D is ambiguous. This sequence was found in a human donor in good health. Here the CDR3 reads CAISESGSLGTQYF. DNA of the CDR3: TGTGCCATCAGTGAGTCTGGCAGTTTAGGTACGCAGTATTTT.